Below, 31 T cell receptor beta chains from the same sample are listed, as sequenced in a study of OX40 agonist ivuxolimab in advanced cancers. Method: immunoSEQ multiplex PCR; TCRdb's copy keeps in-frame clones and lacks some. Among about 50,000 clones, roughly 89% were seen once, and the ten largest hold roughly 6%. Sequences were derived from CD4+ or CD8+ T cells sorted from blood, sampled in a trial of the OX40 agonist ivuxolimab. Receptor source: an adult with an advanced solid tumor such as melanoma, head and neck, liver or kidney cancer.

This rearrangement joins TRBV15 to TRBJ2-7, with D tentatively TRBD2 (6 bases). Trimming removed 8 bases at V and 2 bases at J, with 13 bases between. CDR1 and CDR2 from the germline V gene are LNHNV and YYDKDF (reference sequence). The CDR3 sequence is 13 residues long. The CDR3 is CATSLGGPYEQYF. The CDR3 DNA reads TGTGCCACCTCTCTCGGGGGACCCTACGAGCAGTACTTC.

The rearrangement uses TRBV11-3 and TRBJ2-3; TRBD1 is a possible D gene (5 bases). This CDR3 is 15 amino acids long. Germline loops: CDR1 SGHNT, CDR2 YENEEA. Trimming shortened V by 0 bases and J by 0 bases, and 7 bases separated the two germline ends. The CDR3 nucleotides read TGTGCCAGCAGCTTAGAAGGGGTTAGCACAGATACGCAGTATTTT. It yields the protein CASSLEGVSTDTQYF.

The V gene is TRBV16, the J gene TRBJ2-7, with 10 nucleotides matching TRBD2. This CDR3 contains 17 residues. Germline assignment: CDR1 KGHSY and CDR2 FQNENV. Germline trimming cut 2 bases from V and 3 bases from J; bases unmatched to any gene: 10. DNA of the CDR3: TGTGCCAGCAGCCAACCGACTTTTAGCGGGAGGCTCTACGAGCAGTACTTC. This sequence encodes CASSQPTFSGRLYEQYF.

This clone has more than one count but fewer than ten. The chain couples TRBV6-4 to TRBJ2-2, with a weak D call TRBD1 (5 bases). This CDR3 has 14 amino acids. Germline lookup yields CDR1 MRHNA and CDR2 SNTAGT. V lost 8 bases, J lost 1 base, and 11 bases lay in between. The CDR3 loop reads CASSGAENTGELFF. In DNA form, the CDR3 reads TGTGCCAGCTCTGGGGCAGAGAACACCGGGGAGCTGTTTTTT.

The V gene is TRBV7-2, the J gene TRBJ2-5; 9 nucleotides align to TRBD1. V was pared by 5 bases and J by 5 bases, with 12 bases of the junction left unmatched. CDR1 and CDR2 from the germline V gene are SGHTA and FQGNSA. The CDR3 totals 16 residues. In nucleotides, the CDR3 is TGTGCCAGCAGCGACCCGGGACAGGGTTTTAAGGAGACCCAGTACTTC. Amino acids: CASSDPGQGFKETQYF.

This rearrangement joins TRBV28 to TRBJ1-5, with no clear D. Germline V lookup: CDR1 MDHEN, CDR2 SYDVKM. The CDR3 contains 14 residues. Trimming took 2 bases from V and 9 from J, leaving 14 bases between them. The DNA for the CDR3 is TGTGCCAGCAGTTTAGGGCAGTCGCCAAGGCCCCAGCATTTT. Translation: CASSLGQSPRPQHF.

This CDR3 is CASSPTRDRGRNTEAFF. The DNA for the CDR3 is TGTGCCAGCAGCCCTACCCGGGACAGGGGCAGGAACACTGAAGCTTTCTTT. The chain employs TRBV11-2 and TRBJ1-1; TRBD1 agrees at 10 bases. This CDR3 has 17 amino acids. CDR1 and CDR2 from the germline V gene are SGHAT and FQNNGV. V shed 5 bases, J shed 1 base, and the junction held 10 bases outside the gene matches.

The chain joins TRBV28 to TRBJ1-5, with unresolved D. CDR1 is MDHEN and CDR2 is SYDVKM in the germline V gene. Trimming stripped 1 base from V and 0 bases from J, with 7 bases between. This CDR3 has 15 residues. CDR3 residues: CASSLYGDSNQPQHF. CDR3 nucleotide sequence: TGTGCCAGCAGTTTATATGGGGATAGCAATCAGCCCCAGCATTTT.

This clone came up once. This chain links TRBV5-1 with TRBJ1-2, with TRBD1 identical over 9 bases. Germline V lookup: CDR1 SGHRS, CDR2 YFSETQ. The CDR3 is made up of 15 amino acids. V dropped 4 bases and J dropped 5; count of bases not matched to a gene: 9. The CDR3 nucleotides read TGCGCCAGCAGCGGGACCGGGACAGGGATATATGGCTACACCTTC. Translation gives CASSGTGTGIYGYTF. Full variable domain (rest looked up from reference TRBV5-1 and TRBJ1-2): KAGVTQTPRYLIKTRGQQVTLSCSPISGHRSVSWYQQTPGQGLQFLFEYFSETQRNKGNFPGRFSGRQFSNSRSEMNVSTLELGDSALYLCASSGTGTGIYGYTFGSGTRLTVV.

This chain joins TRBV5-1 and TRBJ2-3; TRBD2 matches at 9 bases. Germline CDR1 is SGHRS and CDR2 is YFSETQ. J was trimmed by 2 bases and V by 7 bases; bases with no gene match: 8. The CDR3 is 15 residues long. Here the CDR3 DNA reads TGCGCCAGCCTCGAGCGGGAGGCGTACACAGATACGCAGTATTTT. Residues: CASLEREAYTDTQYF.

This chain connects TRBV5-5 to TRBJ1-1, with D maybe TRBD1 (6 bases). V was cut by 6 bases and J by 6 bases, with 15 bases left in between. Germline-derived CDR1 and CDR2 are SGHKS and YYEKEE (reference sequence). The CDR3 runs 13 residues. CDR3 protein: CASILAGAAEAFF. CDR3 in DNA: TGTGCCAGCATCCTGGCGGGGGCGGCTGAAGCTTTCTTT. The entire variable domain, with the rest obtained from reference TRBV5-5 and TRBJ1-1, is as follows: DAGVTQSPTHLIKTRGQQVTLRCSPISGHKSVSWYQQVLGQGPQFIFQYYEKEERGRGNFPDRFSARQFPNYSSELNVNALLLGDSALYLCASILAGAAEAFFGQGTRLTVV.

The V gene is TRBV6-5, the J gene TRBJ2-7; D remains ambiguous. CDR1 MNHEY and CDR2 SVGAGI come from the germline V gene. The CDR3 is made up of 13 amino acids. The V end was cut by 4 bases, the J end by 2 bases, with 9 bases between. CDR3 residues: CASSFGNPYEQYF. The CDR3 DNA reads TGTGCCAGCAGTTTTGGGAATCCCTACGAGCAGTACTTC.

The chain has TRBV5-1 and TRBJ2-3, with D hard to call. This CDR3 spans 12 amino acids. Trimming shortened V by 4 bases and J by 4 bases, and 7 bases separated the two germline ends. Per the germline V gene, CDR1 is SGHRS and CDR2 is YFSETQ. The CDR3 here is CASSDSPDTQYF. CDR3 coding DNA: TGCGCCAGCAGCGATAGTCCAGATACGCAGTATTTT.

The rearrangement uses TRBV5-6 and TRBJ2-7; the match to TRBD1 covers 7 bases. V was pared by 1 base and J by 6 bases, with 7 bases of the junction left unmatched. CDR1 SGHDT and CDR2 YYEEEE come from the germline V gene. This CDR3 is built from 14 residues. The CDR3 DNA reads as TGTGCCAGCAGCTTGCGACAGGGAATCGTCGAGCAGTACTTC. It is translated as CASSLRQGIVEQYF.

The chain recombines TRBV9 with TRBJ2-3, with a weak D call TRBD2 (5 bases). V lost 6 bases, J lost 4 bases, and 15 bases lay in between. Per the germline V gene, CDR1 is SGDLS and CDR2 is YYNGEE. The CDR3 consists of 14 residues. The CDR3 reads CASNFGVASDTQYF. The CDR3 DNA is TGTGCCAGCAACTTCGGGGTAGCATCAGATACGCAGTATTTT. The whole variable domain, remainder taken from reference TRBV9 and TRBJ2-3, is DSGVTQTPKHLITATGQRVTLRCSPRSGDLSVYWYQQSLDQGLQFLIQYYNGEERAKGNILERFSAQQFPDLHSELNLSSLELGDSALYFCASNFGVASDTQYFGPGTRLTVL.

This clone was observed a single time. The J gene is TRBJ1-1, the V gene TRBV4-3; D might be TRBD1 (6 bases). CDR3 length: 15 amino acids. The ends were cut back, 1 base at V and 2 bases at J, with 11 bases in the middle. CDR1 and CDR2 (germline): LGHNA, YSLEER. The CDR3, as DNA: TGCGCCAGCAGCCAAGCGGTAGGGGGAAACACTGAAGCTTTCTTT. It encodes CASSQAVGGNTEAFF.

The chain carries TRBV15 and TRBJ2-1, with D perhaps matching TRBD1 (6 bases). The V end lost 2 bases, the J end lost 7 bases, and 15 bases lay between the germline ends. Germline V gene sequence: CDR1 LNHNV, CDR2 YYDKDF (reference sequence). The CDR3 consists of 15 residues. The chain's CDR3 is CATSRFRDKGNEQFF. The CDR3 DNA reads TGTGCCACCAGCAGATTCCGGGACAAGGGGAATGAGCAGTTCTTC.

The chain links TRBV21-1 to TRBJ2-1; the table's D call TRBD1 went unverified against the DNA. TRBV21-1 is shown as a pseudogene. The CDR3 covers 10 residues. This CDR3 is CASQVPEQFF. DNA for the CDR3: TGTGCCAGCCAGGTCCCTGAGCAGTTCTTC.

V usage is TRBV2 and J usage is TRBJ2-5; no clear D. The ends were cut back, 8 bases at V and 5 bases at J, with 6 bases in the middle. The germline V gene encodes CDR1 SNHLY and CDR2 FYNNEI. The CDR3 consists of 10 residues. CDR3 region: CASGYETQYF. The CDR3 region has the DNA TGTGCCAGCGGCTACGAGACCCAGTACTTC.

This sequence joins TRBV28 and TRBJ2-4; D is uncertain. The V gene lost 3 bases and the J gene lost 2 bases, with 2 bases spanning the gap. The V gene's germline CDR1 is MDHEN and CDR2 SYDVKM. The CDR3 runs to 12 residues. The CDR3 loop is CASSFSKNIQYF. The CDR3, as DNA: TGTGCCAGCAGTTTCTCCAAAAACATTCAGTACTTC.

V usage is TRBV4-3 and J usage is TRBJ2-7; TRBD1 matches at 10 bases. There are 17 residues in the CDR3. In germline, CDR1 is LGHNA, CDR2 YSLEER. V dropped 3 bases and J dropped 1; count of bases not matched to a gene: 9. The CDR3 sequence: CASSHIFRDRGSYEQYF. CDR3 sequence (DNA): TGCGCCAGCAGCCACATATTCCGGGACAGGGGATCCTACGAGCAGTACTTC.

This clone showed up just once. The chain has TRBV27 and TRBJ2-1, with TRBD2 matching over 8 bases. The CDR3 is made up of 13 amino acids. Germline V gene data show CDR1 as MNHEY and CDR2 as SMNVEV (reference sequence). V was clipped by 6 bases and J by 3 bases; unmatched bases: 1. The CDR3 DNA reads as TGTGCCAGCAGGGCGGGGGGCTACAATGAGCAGTTCTTC. Amino acids: CASRAGGYNEQFF.

The chain is built from TRBV27 and TRBJ2-7; D call uncertain. V was trimmed by 2 bases and J by 2 bases, leaving 7 bases between them. Germline V CDR1 and CDR2: MNHEY, SMNVEV (reference sequence). The CDR3 spans 13 residues. The CDR3 nucleotides are TGTGCCAGCAGTTTAAAGTCAGCCTACGAGCAGTACTTC. This codes for CASSLKSAYEQYF.

The genes are TRBV21-1 and TRBJ1-2. TRBV21-1 is a documented pseudogene. CDR3 length equals 15 residues. DNA of the CDR3: TGTGCCAGCAGACTAACAAGACTCTCCCCTAGGGGCTACACCTTC. This sequence encodes CASRLTRLSPRGYTF.

V and J are TRBV14 and TRBJ2-3; D gene uncertain. The germline V gene encodes CDR1 SGHDN and CDR2 FVKESK. V was pared by 3 bases and J by 4 bases, with 11 bases between. This CDR3 has 14 residues. The DNA of the CDR3 is TGTGCCAGCAGCCAGGATTTGCGCGCAGATACGCAGTATTTT. Its protein is CASSQDLRADTQYF. Full variable domain (outside the CDR3, taken from reference TRBV14 and TRBJ2-3): EAGVTQFPSHSVIEKGQTVTLRCDPISGHDNLYWYRRVMGKEIKFLLHFVKESKQDESGMPNNRFLAERTGGTYSTLKVQPAELEDSGVYFCASSQDLRADTQYFGPGTRLTVL.

The chain uses TRBV7-9 and TRBJ2-1; D not resolved. The germline gives CDR1 SEHNR, CDR2 FQNEAQ (reference sequence). The CDR3 runs 15 residues. Trimming removed 1 base at V and 4 bases at J, with 11 bases between. The CDR3 here is CASSLGSRVYNEQFF. CDR3 DNA: TGTGCCAGCAGCTTAGGGTCCCGGGTTTACAATGAGCAGTTCTTC.

V is TRBV7-9 and J is TRBJ2-6; the D gene is possibly TRBD2 (6 bases). This CDR3 has 15 residues. V was cut by 5 bases and J by 4 bases, with 12 bases left in between. The germline CDR1 and CDR2 sequences are SEHNR and FQNEAQ (reference sequence). CDR3 protein: CASSTGVTGANVLTF. The DNA for the CDR3 is TGTGCCAGCAGCACGGGAGTCACCGGGGCCAACGTCCTGACTTTC.

The chain combines TRBV6-1 with TRBJ2-7; 12 nucleotides agree with TRBD1. J was trimmed by 1 base and V by 5 bases; bases with no gene match: 3. The CDR3 runs 15 residues. Germline-derived CDR1 and CDR2 are MNHNS and SASEGT. CDR3 sequence reads: CASSWDRGPSYEQYF. CDR3 nucleotides: TGTGCCAGCAGTTGGGACAGGGGGCCGTCCTACGAGCAGTACTTC.

The chain recombines TRBV19 with TRBJ2-7; D gene uncertain. CDR1 is LNHDA, CDR2 SQIVND, per germline (reference sequence). The CDR3 extends over 13 amino acids. Between the trimmed V and J ends, which lost 3 bases and 5 bases, there was a span of 11 bases. The CDR3 coding sequence is TGTGCCAGTAGTATCAATCTGGGAAACGAGCAGTACGTC. Translating it yields CASSINLGNEQYV.

This chain connects TRBV5-1 to TRBJ1-6; 10 nucleotides align to TRBD1. In germline, CDR1 is SGHRS, CDR2 YFSETQ. The CDR3 contains 17 residues. J lost 0 bases, V lost 5 bases, and 5 bases had no gene match. The CDR3 DNA sequence: TGCGCCAGCAGTGGGACAGGGGTTTACTCCTATAATTCACCCCTCCACTTT. Translated, it gives CASSGTGVYSYNSPLHF.

This clone was seen a few times. The identical CDR3 is also encoded by other nucleotide sequences in the sample. This chain joins TRBV5-1 and TRBJ1-5, with a tentative D call TRBD1 (5 bases). V was pared by 2 bases and J by 4 bases, with 7 bases between. The germline V gene encodes CDR1 SGHRS and CDR2 YFSETQ. There are 13 residues in the CDR3. CDR3: CASSLGVNQPQHF. The CDR3 coding sequence is TGCGCCAGCAGCTTAGGGGTAAATCAGCCCCAGCATTTT. The complete variable domain, with remaining parts taken from reference TRBV5-1 and TRBJ1-5, reads KAGVTQTPRYLIKTRGQQVTLSCSPISGHRSVSWYQQTPGQGLQFLFEYFSETQRNKGNFPGRFSGRQFSNSRSEMNVSTLELGDSALYLCASSLGVNQPQHFGDGTRLSIL.